This T cell receptor beta chain was profiled in a study of identical twins. This clonotype was seen only a few times. Its specificity is unknown. Germline CDR1 is SEHNR and CDR2 is FQNEAQ (reference sequence). Trimming cost V 4 bases and J 3 bases, with 13 bases left between them. This CDR3 contains 14 residues. General study findings and limits: The abundant beta clonotypes from cord blood had fewer insertions, and memory repertoires had none of this.

TCRdb reanalysed the 5' RACE reads using MiXCR and keeps one entry per CDR3 protein. The sample has some 730,000 distinct CDR3 sequences, 18% seen once. Separately, the same data were catalogued under a study of T cells expressing NK-cell markers. That paper notes: The study drew TCR beta repertoires from sorted CD3+CD56+NKG2C+, CD3+CD56+NKG2C- and CD3+CD56-NKG2C+ T cells.

The sequenced sample consisted of PBMCs. The sequence derives from a woman under 30 in good health. The chain couples TRBV7-9 to TRBJ2-7, with D perhaps matching TRBD1 or TRBD2 (5 bases each). CDR3 sequence: CASSWDQKGYEQYF. CDR3 bases: TGTGCCAGCAGCTGGGACCAAAAAGGCTACGAGCAGTACTTC.